Presented here are 12 T cell receptor beta chains from one specimen sequenced in a study of T cell repertoires in cytomegalovirus infection. TCRdb reprocessed the reads via MiXCR and lists one record per CDR3 protein. The top ten hold roughly 13% of the sample, which has approximately 730,000 distinct CDR3 sequences, just under 30% seen once. The antigens for these receptors are not known. This sample comprised cultured CD8+ T cells from PBMCs, obtained from culture after CMV antigen stimulation. The receptors shown here come from a human donor in good health (CMV status not recorded). Some clones in this sample may be carry-over from other donors' samples.

The V call is TRBV27, the J call TRBJ1-1, with a possible D match to TRBD1 (6 bases). The CDR3 is 14 amino acids. Germline CDR1 and CDR2: MNHEY and SMNVEV (reference sequence). V was trimmed by 0 bases and J by 5 bases, leaving 10 bases between them. Here the CDR3 reads CASSLSTGWTEAFF. CDR3 nucleotides: TGTGCCAGCAGTTTATCAACAGGGTGGACTGAAGCTTTCTTT.

CDR3: CASSLWPGTGEETQYF. The CDR3 nucleotides read TGTGCCAGCAGTTTATGGCCCGGGACAGGGGAAGAGACCCAGTACTTC. V usage is TRBV28 and J usage is TRBJ2-5; 10 positions match TRBD1. With V trimmed by 0 bases and J by 3 bases, 4 bases remained unmatched. The CDR3 sequence is 16 residues long. The germline CDR1 and CDR2 sequences are MDHEN and SYDVKM.

This clonotype showed up many times. The chain combines TRBV7-2 with TRBJ2-5, with a weak D call TRBD2 (7 bases). CDR1 and CDR2 (germline): SGHTA, FQGNSA. The CDR3 spans 15 residues. V dropped 6 bases and J dropped 3 bases, with 17 bases sitting between them. CDR3 bases: TGTGCCAGCAGTTGGGGGGGGCTGGTTAAAGAGACCCAGTACTTC. Protein product: CASSWGGLVKETQYF.

The rearrangement uses TRBV6-2 or TRBV6-3 and TRBJ2-7; no clear D. The V and J ends lost 5 bases and 1 base respectively, with 12 bases between them. The V gene's germline CDR1 is MNHEY and CDR2 SVGEGT. This CDR3 has 14 amino acids. The CDR3 region is CASSPGGASYEQYV. The DNA of the CDR3 is TGTGCCAGCAGTCCAGGCGGCGCGTCCTACGAGCAGTACGTC.

This clonotype was seen a few times. The chain has TRBV12-3 or TRBV12-4 and TRBJ2-3; D not resolved. V lost 7 bases and J 2 bases, leaving 4 bases between the germline ends. The CDR3 has 11 residues. CDR3 amino acids: CASTITDTQYF. CDR3 in DNA: TGTGCCAGCACCATCACAGATACGCAGTATTTT.

The gene calls are TRBV12-3 or TRBV12-4 and TRBJ1-5; 7 bases are a match to TRBD1. The J segment lost 3 bases and the V segment lost 5 bases, leaving 10 bases of the junction unmatched. The length of the CDR3 is 16 residues. In nucleotides, the CDR3 is TGTGCCAGCAGTAAAGACAGGGCGATCGTCAATCAGCCCCAGCATTTT. Translated, it gives CASSKDRAIVNQPQHF.

This chain uses TRBV27 with TRBJ2-3; 9 positions match TRBD2. The CDR3 runs 17 residues. CDR1 is MNHEY, CDR2 SMNVEV, per germline (reference sequence). V lost 2 bases and J lost 0; bases outside the gene matches: 6. CDR3 amino acids: CASSLRFAGGSTDTQYF. The CDR3 nucleotides read TGTGCCAGCAGTTTAAGGTTTGCGGGGGGGAGCACAGATACGCAGTATTTT.

A few counts support this clonotype. This chain joins TRBV7-9 and TRBJ2-2; 11 nucleotides agree with TRBD2. The CDR3 runs to 15 residues. The V and J ends lost 4 bases and 3 bases, in that order; junction bases with no gene match: 1. Germline V gives CDR1 SEHNR, CDR2 FQNEAQ (reference sequence). CDR3 sequence (DNA): TGTGCCAGCAGCTCTAGCGGGGGGCACACCGGGGAGCTGTTTTTT. As protein: CASSSSGGHTGELFF.

There are a few counts of this clonotype. V gene TRBV4-2 combines with J gene TRBJ2-1; TRBD2 matches at 11 bases. Per the germline V gene, CDR1 is LGHNA and CDR2 is YNFKEQ. The CDR3 is made up of 19 amino acids. The V segment lost 6 bases and the J segment 7 bases; nucleotides outside the gene matches: 20. The CDR3 loop is CASSQSGTLAGAPLNEQFF. The CDR3 DNA reads TGTGCCAGCAGTCAGTCCGGGACACTAGCGGGGGCCCCCCTAAATGAGCAGTTCTTC.

This clonotype is categorized as medium-sized. This chain links TRBV7-9 with TRBJ1-3; 7 positions match TRBD1. V shed 4 bases, J shed 2 bases, and the junction held 5 bases outside the gene matches. The CDR3 has 15 amino acids. Germline loops: CDR1 SEHNR, CDR2 FQNEAQ (reference sequence). CDR3 sequence: CASSSPGTAGNTIYF. As DNA, the CDR3 is TGTGCCAGCAGCTCCCCCGGGACAGCTGGAAACACCATATATTTT.

Note on this clonotype: The junction differs from germline at one of its ends, possibly a read error. The chain combines TRBV19 with TRBJ2-1; D unclear. The CDR3 contains 15 residues. Germline CDR1 and CDR2: LNHDA and SQIVND (reference sequence). The CDR3 region has the DNA TGTGCCAGTAGTAGTTCTTACGACTCCTACAATAAGCAGTTCTTC. This translates into CASSSSYDSYNKQFF.

This clonotype was picked up a small number of times. The gene calls are TRBV20-1 and TRBJ1-2; 8 bases align to TRBD1. The germline CDR1 and CDR2 sequences are DFQATT and SNEGSKA (reference sequence). The CDR3 is 14 residues long. J was trimmed by 3 bases and V by 5 bases; bases with no gene match: 8. CDR3 sequence: CSAYPDRDDYGYTF. CDR3 DNA: TGCAGTGCTTACCCGGACAGGGACGACTATGGCTACACCTTC.